The 5 T cell receptor beta chains below all came from one sample that was sequenced in a study of identical twins. MiXCR, run by TCRdb on the 5' RACE reads, gives a single entry per CDR3 protein. The sample has about 520,000 distinct CDR3 sequences; 20% to 25% are singletons. The same sample was also used in a study of T cells expressing NK-cell markers.

The sequenced sample was CD4+ T cells sorted from blood. The receptors come from a woman aged 18-29 years in good health.

This clonotype was detected only a few times. This sequence joins TRBV7-2 and TRBJ2-3; D gene uncertain. The CDR3 spans 17 residues. Per the germline V gene, CDR1 is SGHTA and CDR2 is FQGNSA. V shed 2 bases and J shed 2 bases, with 17 bases lying between them. CDR3 DNA sequence: TGTGCCAGCAGCTTAAGACCTCCTGGGGAACTCACAGATACGCAGTATTTT. This encodes CASSLRPPGELTDTQYF. Full variable domain (rest looked up from reference TRBV7-2 and TRBJ2-3): GAGVSQSPSNKVTEKGKDVELRCDPISGHTALYWYRQSLGQGLEFLIYFQGNSAPDKSGLPSDRFSAERTGGSVSTLTIQRTQQEDSAVYLCASSLRPPGELTDTQYFGPGTRLTVL.

V is TRBV29-1 and J is TRBJ2-7; 7 bases agree with TRBD2. Germline V CDR1 and CDR2: SQVTM, ANQGSEA. Losses at the gene ends were 4 bases for V and 3 bases for J; bases not matched to a gene: 12. This CDR3 is built from 15 residues. In nucleotides, the CDR3 is TGCAGCGTTGGGGTGCGGGAGAGTGGTTTCTACGAGCAGTACTTC. This codes for CSVGVRESGFYEQYF.

The chain carries TRBV9 and TRBJ2-1; D ambiguous. The germline V gene has CDR1 SGDLS and CDR2 YYNGEE. The CDR3 runs 15 residues. V shed 0 bases and J shed 6 bases, with 13 bases lying between them. The CDR3 DNA sequence: TGTGCCAGCAGCGTAGTGAGTTACGCCGGCAATGAGCAGTTCTTC. Protein: CASSVVSYAGNEQFF.

This chain links TRBV6-2 or TRBV6-3 with TRBJ2-1; 12 bases map to TRBD2. The CDR3 covers 13 residues. From germline, CDR1 is MNHEY and CDR2 SVGEGT. Trimming cost V 6 bases and J 12 bases; bases outside gene matches: 6. Here the CDR3 DNA reads TGTGCCAGCAGCAGCAGGACTAGCGGGGTGCAGTTCTTC. Translated: CASSSRTSGVQFF.

V gene TRBV12-3 or TRBV12-4 combines with J gene TRBJ2-7; D ambiguous. V lost 6 bases to trimming and J lost 3 bases, with 12 bases between them. This CDR3 is 13 amino acids long. CDR3 loop: CASSPFRDYEQYF. The CDR3 nucleotides are TGTGCCAGCAGCCCATTTAGAGACTACGAGCAGTACTTC.